This paragraph covers one TCR beta chain sequence. Its antigen is still unknown. This entry is derived from a study of cytomegalovirus exposure and HLA in healthy donors. Points from the study as a whole: TCR beta V- and J-gene trimming was later associated with a missense DCLRE1C variant.

In the PCR, 60 Vbeta and 13 Jbeta primers were used. The assay was immunoSEQ multiplex PCR, and TCRdb's table has in-frame clones only and misses some. The sample records about 130,000 clones, around 80% being singletons. This sequence was found in a man between 25 and 39 years old in good health and CMV-seronegative. Sequences were obtained from PBMCs.

CDR3 sequence (DNA): TGTGCCAGCAGTTTAAACCAGGGTAATCAGCCCCAGCATTTT. Translated: CASSLNQGNQPQHF. The V and J genes are TRBV6-5 and TRBJ1-5; TRBD1 is a possible D gene (5 bases). Germline-derived CDR1 and CDR2 are MNHEY and SVGAGI. Trimming removed 4 bases at V and 4 bases at J, with 11 bases between. The CDR3 runs 14 residues.